Listed below are T cell receptor beta chains from one sample, sequenced in a study of T cell responses to AZD1222 COVID-19 vaccine. The assay was immunoSEQ multiplex PCR, and TCRdb's table has in-frame clones only and misses some. The sample consists of 150,000 to 160,000 clones, about 85% of them appearing once. Sequencing used peripheral blood, obtained after recovery from COVID-19. Source of these receptors: an adult who had recovered from COVID-19. CDR3s include the opening cysteine and the closing phenylalanine or tryptophan. D genes are given only for firm matches.

v_gene,d_gene,CDR3aa
TRBV2,.,CASRWETQYF
TRBV28,.,CASSSLANQPQHF
TRBV5-8,.,CASSLEGYGYTF
TRBV25-1,TRBD2,CASSEYNSGGLNEQFF
TRBV7-2,.,CASSYWTTYGYTF
TRBV11-3,TRBD2,CASSWGLAGGQKAGELFF
TRBV3-1/TRBV3-2,TRBD1,CASSRQGADVLTF
TRBV7-2,TRBD1,CASSQQGLGTEAFF
TRBV29-1,.,CSVVQGYSYGYTF
TRBV2,.,CASIRTNYNEQFF
TRBV6-1,.,CASSERINEKLFF
TRBV5-4,TRBD2,CASSPVAGVGSTDTQYF
TRBV6-5,TRBD2,CASASASGGFWEQYF
TRBV9,TRBD2,CASSARLAGGNEQFF
TRBV6-5,.,CASSYDRVVTEAFF
TRBV4-3,.,CASSRKGLNTEAFF
TRBV5-1,TRBD1,CASSPDRATTEAFF
TRBV7-2,.,CASSLGSGRYEQYF
TRBV7-2,.,CASSLGYGQRNTEAFF
TRBV18,.,CASSPPAGAVHNEQFF
TRBV2,TRBD1,CASRNRGYGYTF
TRBV24-1,.,CATSETGSSYNEQFF
TRBV7-9,TRBD2,CASSLTLAASEQFF
TRBV2,TRBD1,CASSYIRDSTYEQYF
TRBV7-9,.,CASGGGSSYEQYF
TRBV28,.,CASSRPTEAFF
TRBV7-2,.,CASIAYRADGYTF
TRBV7-3,TRBD1,CASSVTGGLDTEAFF
TRBV3-1/TRBV3-2,TRBD1,CASSQGTGDFNTQYF
TRBV27,TRBD1,CASSLSRQGAIPFF